These 7 T cell receptor beta chains share one sample of origin, sequenced in a study of shared clonotypes between healthy human individuals. TCRdb keeps only in-frame clones here, not all; method: immunoSEQ multiplex PCR. Altogether a few million clones are present, roughly 93% being singletons, with the ten largest covering less than 2%. Only CD45RO-negative cells positively selected for CCR7 counted as naive CD8 cells, so terminally differentiated effector memory CD45RA+ cells were excluded. The specimen sequenced was naive CD8+ T cells from PBMCs. These receptors came from a man younger than 35 in good health. Some clones in this sample may be carry-over from other donors' samples.

J is TRBJ2-1 and V is TRBV5-1; D unresolved. V was clipped by 7 bases and J by 6 bases, with 17 bases between them. The CDR3 consists of 14 residues. Germline V CDR1 and CDR2: SGHRS, YFSETQ. CDR3 coding DNA: TGCGCCAGCCGCTCTTCAGAGGTACGCAATGAGCAGTTCTTC. It translates to CASRSSEVRNEQFF.

This clone was detected once. This chain links TRBV6-5 with TRBJ2-1; 7 bases are a match to TRBD2. Germline CDR1 is MNHEY and CDR2 is SVGAGI. The CDR3 loop spans 13 amino acids. V was clipped by 2 bases and J by 14 bases; unmatched bases: 9. CDR3 amino acids: CASSYGGRASEFF. The CDR3, as DNA: TGTGCCAGCAGTTACGGGGGGAGGGCCTCGGAGTTCTTC.

In regard to this clone: The same CDR3 also results from other DNA sequences found in this sample. The chain employs TRBV28 and TRBJ2-7; the D is unclear. The germline CDR1 and CDR2 sequences are MDHEN and SYDVKM. There are 14 residues in the CDR3. V was trimmed by 2 bases and J by 2 bases, leaving 10 bases between them. Here the CDR3 reads CASSLGQRPYEQYF. CDR3 DNA: TGTGCCAGCAGTTTAGGGCAGAGACCCTACGAGCAGTACTTC.

V and J are TRBV30 and TRBJ2-7; a weak D match, TRBD2 (5 bases). The CDR3 length is 13 residues. Germline CDR1 is GTSNPN and CDR2 is SVGIG (reference sequence). Deletions cut 4 bases from V and 0 bases from J, with 10 bases between. CDR3 loop: CAWMGSPSYEQYF. In nucleotides, the CDR3 is TGTGCCTGGATGGGGAGTCCCTCCTACGAGCAGTACTTC.

On this clone: The sample has other DNA sequences that encode this CDR3 too. This chain uses TRBV4-1 with TRBJ2-7, with D tentatively TRBD2 (5 bases). The V gene lost 2 bases and the J gene lost 3 bases, with 8 bases spanning the gap. CDR1 and CDR2 (germline): MGHRA, YSYEKL. The CDR3 runs to 13 residues. CDR3: CASSQWTGYEQYF. In nucleotides, the CDR3 is TGCGCCAGCAGCCAATGGACTGGCTACGAGCAGTACTTC.

As for this clone: This CDR3 is also generated by other DNA sequences in the sample. The chain couples TRBV5-1 to TRBJ1-1, with 8 bases that match TRBD1. In germline, CDR1 is SGHRS, CDR2 YFSETQ. The V and J ends lost 3 bases and 1 base, in that order; junction bases with no gene match: 5. CDR3 size: 15 residues. The CDR3 region is CASSWGTGRNTEAFF. The CDR3 DNA reads as TGCGCCAGCAGCTGGGGGACAGGTAGGAACACTGAAGCTTTCTTT.

The chain employs TRBV7-2 and TRBJ2-7; 9 bases match TRBD2. J was trimmed by 2 bases and V by 5 bases; bases with no gene match: 1. This CDR3 spans 13 amino acids. Looked up from germline, CDR1 is SGHTA and CDR2 is FQGNSA. The DNA for the CDR3 is TGTGCCAGCAGCAGCGGGAGGCCCTACGAGCAGTACTTC. It is translated as CASSSGRPYEQYF.